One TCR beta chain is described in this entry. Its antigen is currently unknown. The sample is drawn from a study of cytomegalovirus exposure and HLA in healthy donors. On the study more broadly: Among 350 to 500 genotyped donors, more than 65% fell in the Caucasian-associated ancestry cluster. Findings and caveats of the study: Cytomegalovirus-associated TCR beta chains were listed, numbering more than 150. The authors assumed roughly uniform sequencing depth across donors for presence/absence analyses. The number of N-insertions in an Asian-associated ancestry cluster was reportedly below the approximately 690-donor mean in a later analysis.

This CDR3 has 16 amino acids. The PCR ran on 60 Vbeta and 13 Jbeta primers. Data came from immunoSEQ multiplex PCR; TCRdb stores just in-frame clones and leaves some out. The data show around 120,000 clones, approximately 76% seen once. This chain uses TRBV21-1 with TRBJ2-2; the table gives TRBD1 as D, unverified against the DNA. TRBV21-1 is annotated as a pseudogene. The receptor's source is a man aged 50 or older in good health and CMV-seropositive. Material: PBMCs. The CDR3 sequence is CASSKEGTGNTGELFF. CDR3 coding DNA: TGTGCCAGCAGCAAAGAGGGGACAGGGAACACCGGGGAGCTGTTTTTT.